This T cell receptor (beta chain) was observed in a study of blood T cell repertoires in COVID-19. On the study more broadly: Some COVID-19 samples were acute and others convalescent; all came from the United States, Italy and Spain. T cells, B-cell-depleted T cells, or PBMCs supplied cDNA or gDNA.

Germline CDR1 LGHNA, CDR2 YSLEER. CDR3 size: 13 residues. V lost 2 bases to trimming and J lost 6 bases, with 10 bases between them. Authors' methods: Amplifying reference gene primers gave estimates of nucleated cell counts. This table comes from immunoSEQ multiplex PCR, and its TCRdb copy is limited to in-frame clones, with some not included. The DNA gave D and trimming, while V, J and clone size come from that table. In the table there are 61,000 or so clones, around 81% of which are singletons. This TCR came from a woman of 80 years or more with acute or convalescent COVID-19. Input material: peripheral blood. The chain couples TRBV4-3 to TRBJ1-2; weak D call: TRBD1 (5 bases). CDR3 sequence reads: CASSQWGGDGYTF. For the CDR3, the DNA is TGCGCCAGCAGCCAATGGGGAGGGGATGGCTACACCTTC.